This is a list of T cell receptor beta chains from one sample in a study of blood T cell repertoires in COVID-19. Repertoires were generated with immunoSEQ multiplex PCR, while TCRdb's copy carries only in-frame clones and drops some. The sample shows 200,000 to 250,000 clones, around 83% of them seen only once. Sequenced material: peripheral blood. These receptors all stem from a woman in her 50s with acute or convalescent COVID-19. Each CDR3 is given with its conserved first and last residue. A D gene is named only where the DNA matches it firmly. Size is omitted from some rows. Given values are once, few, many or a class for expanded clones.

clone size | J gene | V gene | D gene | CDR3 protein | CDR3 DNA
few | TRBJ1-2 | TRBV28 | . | CASSPGPKGGYTF | TGTGCCAGCAGTCCAGGGCCCAAGGGTGGCTACACCTTC
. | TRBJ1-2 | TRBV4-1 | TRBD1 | CASSPYRGTYGYTF | TGCGCCAGCAGCCCTTACAGGGGAACCTATGGCTACACCTTC
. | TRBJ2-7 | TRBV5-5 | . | CASTTDWSYEQYF | TGTGCCAGCACCACCGACTGGTCCTACGAGCAGTACTTC
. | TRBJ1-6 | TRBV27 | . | CASSFLNSPLHF | TGTGCCAGCAGTTTCCTTAATTCACCCCTCCACTTT
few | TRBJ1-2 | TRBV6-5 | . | CASSYSGTNNYGYTF | TGTGCCAGCAGTTACTCAGGGACTAATAACTATGGCTACACCTTC
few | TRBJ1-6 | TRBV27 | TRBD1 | CASRRDRVTSPLHF | TGTGCCAGCAGACGCGACAGGGTAACATCACCCCTCCACTTT
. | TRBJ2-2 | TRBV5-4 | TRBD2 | CASSPIGREKNGELFF | TGTGCCAGCAGCCCAATCGGGCGGGAGAAGAACGGGGAGCTGTTTTTT
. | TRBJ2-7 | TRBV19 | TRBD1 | CASSEGTGGSYEQYF | TGTGCCAGTAGTGAAGGGACAGGGGGCTCCTACGAGCAGTACTTC
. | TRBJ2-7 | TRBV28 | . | CATRGSYEQYF | TGTGCTACCAGGGGCTCCTACGAGCAGTACTTC
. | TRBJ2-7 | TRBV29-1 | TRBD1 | CSVETGGTYEQYF | TGCAGCGTTGAAACAGGGGGCACCTACGAGCAGTACTTC
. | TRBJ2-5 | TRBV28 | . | CATRVAETQYF | TGTGCTACGCGGGTCGCCGAGACCCAGTACTTC
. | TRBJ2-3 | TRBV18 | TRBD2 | CASSPLASGYTDTQYF | TGTGCCAGCTCACCACTGGCTAGCGGATACACAGATACGCAGTATTTT
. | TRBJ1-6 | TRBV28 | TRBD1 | CASSLGKQGSSTLHF | TGTGCCAGCAGTTTAGGAAAACAGGGGAGTAGTACCCTCCACTTT
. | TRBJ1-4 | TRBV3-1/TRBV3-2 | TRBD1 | CASSQDLASRGDSEGEKLFF | TGTGCCAGCAGCCAAGATTTGGCGAGCAGGGGGGATTCGGAAGGTGAAAAACTGTTTTTT
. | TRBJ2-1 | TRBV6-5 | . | CASRWERSYNEQFF | TGTGCCAGCCGTTGGGAGCGCTCCTACAATGAGCAGTTCTTC
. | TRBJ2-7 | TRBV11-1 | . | CASRPTDSAYEQYF | TGTGCCAGCAGACCAACAGATTCCGCCTACGAGCAGTACTTC
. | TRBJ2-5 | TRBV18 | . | CASSPPVEVPGRGQYF | TGTGCCAGCTCACCACCGGTCGAGGTCCCGGGTCGGGGCCAGTACTTC
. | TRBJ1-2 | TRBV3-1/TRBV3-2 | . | CASSQDGRAAGYTF | TGTGCCAGCAGCCAAGATGGCAGGGCGGCAGGCTACACCTTC
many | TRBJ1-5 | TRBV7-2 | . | CASSLVLGGAGNQPQHF | TGTGCCAGCAGCTTAGTTCTTGGGGGCGCGGGCAATCAGCCCCAGCATTTT
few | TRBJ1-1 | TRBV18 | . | CASSVQGNTEAFF | TGTGCCAGCTCTGTACAGGGGAACACTGAAGCTTTCTTT
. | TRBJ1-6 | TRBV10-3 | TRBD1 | CAISLDRNGSPLHF | TGTGCCATCAGCCTGGACAGGAACGGTTCCCCCCTCCACTTT
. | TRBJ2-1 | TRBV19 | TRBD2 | CASSILAGDGPGQFF | TGTGCCAGTAGTATACTGGCGGGGGATGGCCCCGGGCAGTTCTTC
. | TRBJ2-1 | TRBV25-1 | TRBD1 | CASSENPGTGGQFF | TGTGCCAGCAGCGAGAACCCAGGGACAGGGGGCCAGTTCTTC
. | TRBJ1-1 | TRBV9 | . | CASNLEANTEAFF | TGTGCCAGCAATCTCGAGGCGAACACTGAAGCTTTCTTT
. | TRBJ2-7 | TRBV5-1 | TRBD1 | CASTLGQGWEDEQYF | TGCGCCAGCACCTTGGGACAGGGTTGGGAGGACGAGCAGTACTTC
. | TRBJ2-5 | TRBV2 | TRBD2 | CASWRGDQETQYF | TGTGCCAGCTGGCGGGGGGACCAAGAGACCCAGTACTTC
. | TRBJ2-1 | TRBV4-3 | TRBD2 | CASSQEPGGLNEQFF | TGCGCCAGCAGCCAAGAACCGGGGGGGCTTAATGAGCAGTTCTTC
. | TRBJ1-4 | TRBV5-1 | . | CASRPTSTNWFEGEKLFF | TGCGCCAGCAGGCCTACTTCAACCAACTGGTTCGAGGGTGAAAAACTGTTTTTT
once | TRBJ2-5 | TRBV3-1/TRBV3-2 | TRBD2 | CASSQGRGGYQETQYF | TGTGCCAGCAGCCAAGGGCGGGGGGGGTACCAAGAGACCCAGTACTTC
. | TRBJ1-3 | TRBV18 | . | CASSPSDIAGNTIYF | TGTGCCAGCTCACCATCGGACATCGCTGGAAACACCATATATTTT
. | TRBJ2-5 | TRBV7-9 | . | CASSYWGGTGGGETQYF | TGTGCCAGCAGCTATTGGGGTGGCACAGGGGGGGGAGAGACCCAGTACTTC
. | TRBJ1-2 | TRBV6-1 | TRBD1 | CASSELSGTALYGYTF | TGTGCCAGCAGTGAATTATCCGGGACAGCCTTATATGGCTACACCTTC
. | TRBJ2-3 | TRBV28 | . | CASSLRPGADTQYF | TGTGCCAGCAGTCTCAGGCCAGGGGCAGATACGCAGTATTTT
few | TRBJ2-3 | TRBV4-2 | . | CASSQVGGVGGDTQYF | TGTGCCAGCAGCCAAGTCGGGGGAGTTGGTGGAGATACGCAGTATTTT
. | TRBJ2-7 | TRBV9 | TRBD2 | CASSYGLAGGEQYF | TGTGCCAGCAGCTACGGACTAGCGGGGGGTGAGCAGTACTTC
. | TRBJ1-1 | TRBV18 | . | CASSPPGTRRGTEAFF | TGTGCCAGCTCACCACCCGGAACGCGCCGGGGCACTGAAGCTTTCTTT
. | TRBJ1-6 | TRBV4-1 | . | CASSQEVQTWSFLHF | TGCGCCAGCAGCCAAGAGGTTCAGACTTGGAGCTTCCTCCACTTT